The sequence of this T cell receptor beta chain was determined in a study of T cell repertoires in aging, cancer and after chemotherapy. As for the study in general: Healthy donor repertoires were recorded over several months to years and showed clear clonal overlap. The whole study produced a dataset of several million TCR reads.

As regards this clonotype: Its antigen is unknown. The junction and the germline gene differ at one end; a read error may be behind it.

TRB rearrangements spanning V, D and J were amplified using mixed TRB-A/B primers. TCRdb passed the multiplex PCR reads through MiXCR, listing each CDR3 protein once. This sample has around 12,000 distinct CDR3 sequences, with roughly a quarter found just once. This CDR3 contains 16 residues. Germline V CDR1 and CDR2: SGHNT, YYREEE (reference sequence). Overall study findings and caveats: Untreated cancer patients had significantly lower blood TCR diversity than age-matched healthy donors. These repertoire data do not allow conclusions about immunological memory after chemotherapy.

Peripheral blood genomic DNA, not sorted cells or RNA, was the template. V and J are TRBV5-4 and TRBJ2-6; no clear D gene. This sequence originates from a human donor in good health. Sequenced sample: blood. CDR3 in DNA: TGCGCCAGCAGCCAAGAGCGCAGCTCTGGGGCCAACGTCCTGACTTTC. The encoded protein is CASSQERSSGANVLTF.